This entry is about one T cell receptor beta chain. The data are from a study of blood T cell repertoires in COVID-19. Study summary: From the United States, Italy and Spain came samples of acute and convalescent COVID-19.

Germline lookup yields CDR1 SGHTA and CDR2 FQGNSA. This CDR3 is built from 15 residues. J gave up 5 bases and V 4 bases, and 7 bases lay outside the gene matches. Produced via immunoSEQ multiplex PCR; TCRdb's table is partial and in-frame only. In the table there are roughly 200,000 clones, 82% of which are singletons. Seattle researchers signed up patients amid active infection and tracked them longitudinally. The chain combines TRBV7-2 with TRBJ2-2; 7 nucleotides agree with TRBD1. Source material: peripheral blood. This receptor was obtained from a woman aged 55 to 70 with COVID-19, enrolled during active disease. Here the CDR3 DNA reads TGTGCCAGCAGCTCAAAAAAACAGGGGACCGGGGAGCTGTTTTTT. Protein product: CASSSKKQGTGELFF.